This T cell receptor beta chain was observed in a study of T cell responses to AZD1222 COVID-19 vaccine. Some clones are missing from TCRdb's copy, which holds only in-frame ones; the method was immunoSEQ multiplex PCR. The table shows around 100,000 clones, with around 90% occurring only once. As to this clone: Its specificity is unknown.

Study results and caveats: Repertoires were sampled only after the peak T cell response. Donors, mostly white British, included more females; clonal diversity was possibly underestimated. Spike was spanned by vaccine-associated CD4 TCRs, which were dominant at 160-218 and 743-854.

The source is an adult in good health. This sample comprised peripheral blood, obtained on day 0 of AZD1222 vaccination.

The CDR3 is CASSLVTGDSPLHF. In nucleotides, the CDR3 is TGTGCCAGCAGCCTGGTGACAGGGGATTCACCCCTCCACTTT. The chain has TRBV3-1 (or the pseudogene TRBV3-2) and TRBJ1-6, with 8 bases identical to TRBD1. V trimming: 4 bases; J trimming: 8 bases; junction bases outside the gene matches: 4. The germline V gene encodes CDR1 LGHDT and CDR2 YNNKEL (reference sequence). The CDR3 extends over 14 amino acids.